This T cell receptor beta chain was retrieved from a study of blood T cells in healthy people across ages. The overall study: With template switching, about one barcoded beta molecule was captured per two T cells.

Trimming cost V 3 bases and J 6 bases; bases outside gene matches: 15. The CDR3 has 16 amino acids. Germline V lookup: CDR1 DFQATT, CDR2 SNEGSKA (reference sequence). Primers used in a second PCR of roughly 6 to 11 cycles were a sample-barcoded 5' primer and a J-beta primer mix. TCRdb ran MiXCR on the 5' RACE reads and lists one entry per CDR3 protein. This repertoire shows over a million distinct CDR3 sequences, roughly 45% found once; its top ten account for 18%. The sequenced sample consisted of blood. The TCR comes from a woman aged 55-75 years in good health. This rearrangement joins TRBV20-1 to TRBJ2-5; 8 bases are shared with TRBD2. The CDR3 bases are TGCAGTGCTAGTTTTGGTATAGCGGGAAGGGGACAGACCCAGTACTTC. Translation gives CSASFGIAGRGQTQYF.